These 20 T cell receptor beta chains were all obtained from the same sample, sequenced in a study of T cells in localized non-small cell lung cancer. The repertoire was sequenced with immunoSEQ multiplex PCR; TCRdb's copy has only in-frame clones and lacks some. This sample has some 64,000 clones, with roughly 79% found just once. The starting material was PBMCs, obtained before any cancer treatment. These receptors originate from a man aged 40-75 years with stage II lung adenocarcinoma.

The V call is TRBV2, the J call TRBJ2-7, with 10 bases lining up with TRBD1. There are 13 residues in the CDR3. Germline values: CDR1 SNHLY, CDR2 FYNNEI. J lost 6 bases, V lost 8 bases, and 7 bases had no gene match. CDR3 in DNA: TGTGCCAGCGGGGACAGGGGCGCGTCCGAGCAGTACTTC. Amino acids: CASGDRGASEQYF.

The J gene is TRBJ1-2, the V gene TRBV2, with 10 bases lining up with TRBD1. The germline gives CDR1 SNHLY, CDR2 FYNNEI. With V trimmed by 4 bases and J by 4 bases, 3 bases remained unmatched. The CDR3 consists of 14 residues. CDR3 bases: TGTGCCAGCAGTGTGGGGACAGGGGCCTATGGCTACACCTTC. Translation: CASSVGTGAYGYTF.

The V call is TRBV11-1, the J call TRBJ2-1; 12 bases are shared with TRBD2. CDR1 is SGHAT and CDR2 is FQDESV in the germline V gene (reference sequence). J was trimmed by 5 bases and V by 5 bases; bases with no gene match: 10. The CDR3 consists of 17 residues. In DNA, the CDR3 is TGTGCCAGCAGCCCGTTAGGGGCTAGCGGGAGGGACAATGAGCAGTTCTTC. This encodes CASSPLGASGRDNEQFF.

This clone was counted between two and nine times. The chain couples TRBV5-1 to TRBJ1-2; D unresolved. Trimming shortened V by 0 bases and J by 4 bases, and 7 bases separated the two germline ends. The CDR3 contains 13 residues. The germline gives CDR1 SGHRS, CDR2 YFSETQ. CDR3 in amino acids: CASSLEAVYGYTF. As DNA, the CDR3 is TGCGCCAGCAGCTTGGAGGCAGTCTATGGCTACACCTTC.

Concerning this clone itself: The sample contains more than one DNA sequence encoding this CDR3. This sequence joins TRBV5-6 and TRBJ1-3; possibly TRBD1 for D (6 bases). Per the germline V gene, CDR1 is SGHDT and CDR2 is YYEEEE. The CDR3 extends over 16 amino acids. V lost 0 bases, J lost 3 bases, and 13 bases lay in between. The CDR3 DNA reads TGTGCCAGCAGCTTGGGGCGGGGGGCAGGTGGAAACACCATATATTTT. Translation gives CASSLGRGAGGNTIYF.

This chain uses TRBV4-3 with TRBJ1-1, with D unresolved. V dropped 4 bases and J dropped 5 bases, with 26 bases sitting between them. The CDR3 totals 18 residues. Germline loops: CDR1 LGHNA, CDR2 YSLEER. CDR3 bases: TGCGCCAGCAGCCTCGGCCATCGATGGGGAGGGAGGGTAACTGAAGCTTTCTTT. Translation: CASSLGHRWGGRVTEAFF.

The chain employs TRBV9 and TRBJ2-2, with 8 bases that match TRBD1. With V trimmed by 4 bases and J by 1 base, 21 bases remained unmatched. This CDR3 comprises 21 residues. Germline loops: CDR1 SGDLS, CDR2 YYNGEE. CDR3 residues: CASSPADRDRTGRKNTGELFF. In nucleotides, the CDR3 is TGTGCCAGCAGCCCAGCCGACCGGGACAGGACTGGGAGAAAGAACACCGGGGAGCTGTTTTTT.

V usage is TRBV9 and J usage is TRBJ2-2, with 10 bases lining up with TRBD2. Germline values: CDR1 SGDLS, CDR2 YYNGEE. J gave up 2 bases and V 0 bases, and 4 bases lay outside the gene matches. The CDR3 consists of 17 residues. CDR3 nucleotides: TGTGCCAGCAGCGTAGTCAGGACTAGCGGCAACACCGGGGAGCTGTTTTTT. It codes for CASSVVRTSGNTGELFF.

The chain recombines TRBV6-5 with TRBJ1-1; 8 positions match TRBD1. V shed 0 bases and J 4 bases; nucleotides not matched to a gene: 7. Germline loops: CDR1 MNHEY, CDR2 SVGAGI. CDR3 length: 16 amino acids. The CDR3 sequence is CASSYSMDRVTTEAFF. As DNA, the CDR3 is TGTGCCAGCAGTTACTCGATGGACAGGGTGACCACTGAAGCTTTCTTT.

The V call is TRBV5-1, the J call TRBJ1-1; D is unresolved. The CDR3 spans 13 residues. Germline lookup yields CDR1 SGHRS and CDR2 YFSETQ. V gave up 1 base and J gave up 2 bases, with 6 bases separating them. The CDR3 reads CASSLNLNTEAFF. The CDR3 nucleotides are TGCGCCAGCAGCTTGAATCTAAACACTGAAGCTTTCTTT.

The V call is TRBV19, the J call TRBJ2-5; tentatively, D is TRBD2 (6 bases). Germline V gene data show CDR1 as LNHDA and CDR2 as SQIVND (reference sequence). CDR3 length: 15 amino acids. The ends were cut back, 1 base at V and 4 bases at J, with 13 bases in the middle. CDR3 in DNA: TGTGCCAGTAGTATAGTGGGGGGAGGTAGAGAGACCCAGTACTTC. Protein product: CASSIVGGGRETQYF. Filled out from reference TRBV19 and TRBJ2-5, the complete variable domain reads DGGITQSPKYLFRKEGQNVTLSCEQNLNHDAMYWYRQDPGQGLRLIYYSQIVNDFQKGDIAEGYSVSREKKESFPLTVTSAQKNPTAFYLCASSIVGGGRETQYFGPGTRLLVL.

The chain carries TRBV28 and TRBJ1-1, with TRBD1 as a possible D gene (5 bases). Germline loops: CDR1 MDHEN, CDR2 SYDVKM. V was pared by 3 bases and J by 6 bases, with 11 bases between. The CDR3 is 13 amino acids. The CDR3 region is CASSLVRGAEAFF. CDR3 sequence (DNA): TGTGCCAGCAGTTTGGTGAGGGGTGCTGAAGCTTTCTTT.

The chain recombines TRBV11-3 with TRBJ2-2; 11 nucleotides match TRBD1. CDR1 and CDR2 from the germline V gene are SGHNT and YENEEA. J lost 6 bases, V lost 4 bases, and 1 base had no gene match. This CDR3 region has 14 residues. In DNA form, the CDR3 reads TGTGCCAGCAGCTCGGGACAGGGGGCCGGGGAGCTGTTTTTT. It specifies CASSSGQGAGELFF.

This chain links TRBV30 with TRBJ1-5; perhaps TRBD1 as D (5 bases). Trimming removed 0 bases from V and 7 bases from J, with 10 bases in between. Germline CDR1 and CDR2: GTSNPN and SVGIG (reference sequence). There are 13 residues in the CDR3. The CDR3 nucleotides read TGTGCCTGGAGTGTCTGGGGGAGCCAGCCCCAGCATTTT. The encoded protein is CAWSVWGSQPQHF.

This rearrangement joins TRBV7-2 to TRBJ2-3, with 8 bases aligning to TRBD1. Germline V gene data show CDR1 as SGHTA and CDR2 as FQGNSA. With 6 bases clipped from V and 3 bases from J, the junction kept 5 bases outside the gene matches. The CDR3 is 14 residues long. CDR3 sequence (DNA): TGTGCCAGCAGATCGCAGGGGGCGACAGATACGCAGTATTTT. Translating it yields CASRSQGATDTQYF.

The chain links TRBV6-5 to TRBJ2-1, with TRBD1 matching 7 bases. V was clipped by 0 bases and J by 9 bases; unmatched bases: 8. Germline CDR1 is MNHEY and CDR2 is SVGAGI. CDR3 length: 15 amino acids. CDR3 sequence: CASSYSKGGSPEQFF. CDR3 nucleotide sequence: TGTGCCAGCAGTTACTCGAAAGGGGGCAGTCCTGAGCAGTTCTTC.

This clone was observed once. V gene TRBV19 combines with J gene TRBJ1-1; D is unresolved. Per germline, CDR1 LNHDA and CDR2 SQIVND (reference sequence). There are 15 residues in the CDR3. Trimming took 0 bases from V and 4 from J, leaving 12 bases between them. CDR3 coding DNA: TGTGCCAGTAGTATAGATCTCTTCCCCAGCACTGAAGCTTTCTTT. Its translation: CASSIDLFPSTEAFF.

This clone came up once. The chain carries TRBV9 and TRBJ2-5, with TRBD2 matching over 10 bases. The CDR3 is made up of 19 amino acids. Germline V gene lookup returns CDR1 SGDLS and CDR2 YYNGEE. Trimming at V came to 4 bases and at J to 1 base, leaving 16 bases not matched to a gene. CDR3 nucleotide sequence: TGTGCCAGCAGCCCCCGTGGGACTAGCGCCACTCCCTTCCAAGAGACCCAGTACTTC. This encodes CASSPRGTSATPFQETQYF.

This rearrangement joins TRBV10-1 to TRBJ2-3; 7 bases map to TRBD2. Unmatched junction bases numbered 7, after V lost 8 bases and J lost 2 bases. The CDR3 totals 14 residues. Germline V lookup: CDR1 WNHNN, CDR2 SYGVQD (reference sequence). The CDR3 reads CASGCAGATDTQYF. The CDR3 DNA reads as TGCGCCAGCGGGTGCGCGGGAGCCACAGATACGCAGTATTTT.

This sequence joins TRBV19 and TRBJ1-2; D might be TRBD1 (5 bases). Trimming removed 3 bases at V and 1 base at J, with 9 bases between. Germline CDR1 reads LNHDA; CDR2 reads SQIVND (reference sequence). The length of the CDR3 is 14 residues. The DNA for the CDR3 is TGTGCCAGTAGTATCGACAGCCTTAACTATGGCTACACCTTC. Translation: CASSIDSLNYGYTF.